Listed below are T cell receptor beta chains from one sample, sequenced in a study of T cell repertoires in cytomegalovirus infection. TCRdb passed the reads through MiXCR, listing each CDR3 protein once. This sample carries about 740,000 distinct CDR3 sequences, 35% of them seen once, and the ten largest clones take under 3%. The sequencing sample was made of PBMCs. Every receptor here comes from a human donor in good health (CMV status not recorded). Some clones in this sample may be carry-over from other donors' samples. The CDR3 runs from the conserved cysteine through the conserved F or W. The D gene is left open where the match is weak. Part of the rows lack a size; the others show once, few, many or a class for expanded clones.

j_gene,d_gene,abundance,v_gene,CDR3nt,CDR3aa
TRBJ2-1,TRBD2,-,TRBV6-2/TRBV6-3,TGTGCCAGCAGTTCCCTCCGAGCGGGAGGCGTCAATGAGCAGTTCTTC,CASSSLRAGGVNEQFF
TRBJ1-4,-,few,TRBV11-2,TGTGCCAGCAGCTTAGTCCCGGGGAATGAAAAACTGTTTTTT,CASSLVPGNEKLFF
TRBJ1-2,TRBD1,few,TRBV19,TGTGCCAGTACTTTGGGACAGCTCTTCTATGGCTACACCTTC,CASTLGQLFYGYTF
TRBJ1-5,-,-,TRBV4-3,TGCGCCAGCAGCCAAGATCGTGGTACAGCTTATGATCAGCCCCAGCATTTT,CASSQDRGTAYDQPQHF
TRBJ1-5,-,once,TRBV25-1,TGTGCCAGCAGTACCCCCGAGGAGGAGCCCCAGCATTTT,CASSTPEEEPQHF
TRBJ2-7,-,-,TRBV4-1,TGCGCCAGCAGCCAAGCCCTGGGGGTCGATTCCTACGAGCAGTACTTC,CASSQALGVDSYEQYF
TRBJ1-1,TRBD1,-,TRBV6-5,TGTGCCAGCAGTTACAGAGGGCTCCGGGACAGGGGCCCGGGGACTGAAGCTTTCTTT,CASSYRGLRDRGPGTEAFF
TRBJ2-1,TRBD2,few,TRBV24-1,TGTGCCACCAGTGCTGCGGGGGTAGGGGAGAATGAGCAGTTCTTC,CATSAAGVGENEQFF
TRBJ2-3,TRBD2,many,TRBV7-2,TGTGCCAGCAGCTTGACTAGCGGGAGGGCCGGTGATACGCAGTATTTT,CASSLTSGRAGDTQYF
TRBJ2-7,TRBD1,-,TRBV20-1,TGCAGTGCTCCCCCGGGATTGGGACAGGGTTACCACTACGAGCAGTACTTC,CSAPPGLGQGYHYEQYF
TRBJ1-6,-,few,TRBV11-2,TGTGCCAGCAGCTTAAACAGGGACTATAATTCACCCCTCCACTTT,CASSLNRDYNSPLHF
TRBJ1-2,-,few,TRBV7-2,TGTGCCAGCAGCTTATTCAGGGCCTCCGGCTACACCTTC,CASSLFRASGYTF
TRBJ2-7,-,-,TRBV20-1,TGCAGTGCTAGATCCGGTCCTTCCTACGAGCAGTACTTC,CSARSGPSYEQYF
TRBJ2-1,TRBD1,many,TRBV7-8,TGTGCCAGCAGTGCTGACAGGGGGCGATCGAATGAGCAGTTCTTC,CASSADRGRSNEQFF
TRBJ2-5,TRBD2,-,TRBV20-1,TGCAGTGCTAGGACTAGCGGGAAGACCCAGTACTTC,CSARTSGKTQYF
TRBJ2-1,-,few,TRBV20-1,TGCAGTGCTCAAGGGGGGGCATGGGAGCAGTTCTTC,CSAQGGAWEQFF